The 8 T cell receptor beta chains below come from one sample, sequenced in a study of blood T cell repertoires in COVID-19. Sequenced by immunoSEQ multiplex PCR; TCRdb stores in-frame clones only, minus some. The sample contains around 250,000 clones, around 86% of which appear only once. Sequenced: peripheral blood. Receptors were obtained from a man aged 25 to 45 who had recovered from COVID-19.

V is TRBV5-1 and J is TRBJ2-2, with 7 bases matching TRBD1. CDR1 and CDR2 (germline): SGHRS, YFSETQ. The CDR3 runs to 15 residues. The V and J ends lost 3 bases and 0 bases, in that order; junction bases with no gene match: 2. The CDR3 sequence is CASSWGQSNTGELFF. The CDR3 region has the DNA TGCGCCAGCAGCTGGGGACAGTCGAACACCGGGGAGCTGTTTTTT.

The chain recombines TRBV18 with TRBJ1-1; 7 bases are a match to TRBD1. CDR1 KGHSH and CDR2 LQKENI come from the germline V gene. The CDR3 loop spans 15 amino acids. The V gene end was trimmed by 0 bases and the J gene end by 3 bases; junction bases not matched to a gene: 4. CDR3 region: CASSPPGRGDTEAFF. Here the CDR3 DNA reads TGTGCCAGCTCACCACCCGGCAGGGGGGACACTGAAGCTTTCTTT. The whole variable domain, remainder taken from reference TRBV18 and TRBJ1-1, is NAGVMQNPRHLVRRRGQEARLRCSPMKGHSHVYWYRQLPEEGLKFMVYLQKENIIDESGMPKERFSAEFPKEGPSILRIQQVVRGDSAAYFCASSPPGRGDTEAFFGQGTRLTVV.

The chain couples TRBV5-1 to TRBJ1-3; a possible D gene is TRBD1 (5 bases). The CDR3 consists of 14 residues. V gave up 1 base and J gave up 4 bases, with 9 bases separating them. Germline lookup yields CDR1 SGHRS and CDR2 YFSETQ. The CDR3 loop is CASSLRGAGNTIYF. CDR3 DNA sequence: TGCGCCAGCAGCTTGAGGGGTGCGGGAAACACCATATATTTT.

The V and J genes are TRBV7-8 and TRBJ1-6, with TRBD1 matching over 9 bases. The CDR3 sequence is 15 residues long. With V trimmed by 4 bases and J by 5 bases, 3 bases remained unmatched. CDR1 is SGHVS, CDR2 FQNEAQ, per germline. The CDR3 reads CASSSGTGNNSPLHF. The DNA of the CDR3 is TGTGCCAGCAGCTCCGGGACAGGGAATAATTCACCCCTCCACTTT.

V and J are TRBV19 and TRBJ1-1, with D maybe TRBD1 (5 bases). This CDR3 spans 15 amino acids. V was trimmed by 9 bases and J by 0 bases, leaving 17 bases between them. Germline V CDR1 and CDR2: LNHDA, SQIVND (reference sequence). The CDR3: CASRGAGNLNTEAFF. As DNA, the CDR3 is TGTGCCAGCCGTGGAGCAGGGAATTTGAACACTGAAGCTTTCTTT.

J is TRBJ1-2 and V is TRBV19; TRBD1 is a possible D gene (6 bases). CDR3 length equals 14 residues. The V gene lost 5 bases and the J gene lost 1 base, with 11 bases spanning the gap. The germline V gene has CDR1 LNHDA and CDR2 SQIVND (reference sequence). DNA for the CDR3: TGTGCCAGTAGTTGGGGCAGGGGTAACTATGGCTACACCTTC. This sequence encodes CASSWGRGNYGYTF.

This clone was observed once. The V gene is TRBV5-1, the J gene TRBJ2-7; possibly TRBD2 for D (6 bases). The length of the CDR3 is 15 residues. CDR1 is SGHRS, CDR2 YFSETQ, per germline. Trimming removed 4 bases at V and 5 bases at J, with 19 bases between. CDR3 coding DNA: TGCGCCAGCAGCCCGGAAGGTGCGGGGATGGACGAGCAGTACGTC. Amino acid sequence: CASSPEGAGMDEQYV.

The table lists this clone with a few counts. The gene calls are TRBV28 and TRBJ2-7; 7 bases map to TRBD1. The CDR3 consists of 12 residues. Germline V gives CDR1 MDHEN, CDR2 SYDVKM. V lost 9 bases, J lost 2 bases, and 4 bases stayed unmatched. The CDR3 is CASRQGPYEQYF. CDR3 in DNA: TGTGCCAGTAGACAGGGCCCCTACGAGCAGTACTTC.